This T cell receptor (beta chain) was sequenced in a study of cytomegalovirus exposure and HLA in healthy donors. Study-level background: Of the donors genotyped, approximately 400 in all, 81% fell in the Caucasian-associated ancestry cluster. The study, taken as a whole, reports: Later on, a genetic analysis was performed. It linked a missense variant in DCLRE1C with V- and J-gene trimming of TCR beta.

With respect to this clone: Its antigen is unknown.

Primers included in the PCR were 60 Vbeta and 13 Jbeta primers. Repertoires were generated with immunoSEQ multiplex PCR, while TCRdb's copy carries only in-frame clones and drops some. The sample includes about 70,000 clones, 74% seen only once; the top ten take 11%. The source of this sequence is a woman aged 60-70 years in good health and CMV-seropositive. The specimen sequenced was PBMCs.

Here the CDR3 DNA reads TGTGCCAGCAGCTTACGGGTCCAGAACACTGAAGCTTTCTTT. It yields the protein CASSLRVQNTEAFF. This sequence joins TRBV5-8 and TRBJ1-1, with no clear D. The CDR3 contains 14 residues. The germline gives CDR1 SGHTS, CDR2 YDEGEE. Trimming shortened V by 2 bases and J by 1 base, and 9 bases separated the two germline ends.